The entry that follows covers one T cell receptor (beta chain) sequence. Germline CDR1 reads LGHNA; CDR2 reads YNFKEQ. CDR3 length: 15 residues. The ends were cut back, 5 bases at V and 0 bases at J, with 14 bases in the middle. This sample was taken from a study of blood T cell repertoires in COVID-19. Study as a whole: Some COVID-19 samples were acute and others convalescent; all came from the United States, Italy and Spain. Sources were T cells, B-cell-depleted T cells, or PBMCs; the material itself was cDNA or gDNA.

Categorization into cohorts depended on clinical history that participants reported. Assay used: immunoSEQ multiplex PCR; TCRdb lists only in-frame clones, some missing. The sample has fewer than 250,000 clones, 83% seen once; the top ten hold 4.8%. The specimen was PBMCs or T cells enriched from blood (not recorded which). The chain recombines TRBV4-2 with TRBJ2-7, with D perhaps matching TRBD1 (5 bases). The clonotype originates from a woman between 50 and 59 years old who had been exposed to COVID-19. The chain's CDR3 is CASSLGPLSSYEQYF. The DNA for the CDR3 is TGTGCCAGCAGCTTGGGGCCCTTAAGCTCCTACGAGCAGTACTTC.